This T cell receptor (beta chain) originates from a study of OX40 agonist ivuxolimab in advanced cancers. Study-level information: Cancers in dose escalation were hepatocellular, melanoma, renal cell and head and neck. Study-level findings and limits: Normalized T-cell clonal expansion was also low in some nonresponders.

The V end lost 2 bases, the J end lost 3 bases, and 10 bases lay between the germline ends. Per germline, CDR1 GTSNPN and CDR2 SVGIG (reference sequence). The CDR3 loop spans 13 amino acids. This clone appeared a single time. Its antigen remains unidentified. Some clones are missing from TCRdb's copy, which holds only in-frame ones; the method was immunoSEQ multiplex PCR. Among fewer than 85,000 clones listed, over 85% were seen once. Peripheral blood came from all dose cohorts at three timepoints. The rearrangement joins TRBV30 to TRBJ2-5; D gene ambiguous. The receptor's source is an adult with an advanced solid tumor such as melanoma, head and neck, liver or kidney cancer. Sequenced here: CD4+ or CD8+ T cells sorted from blood, sampled in a trial of the OX40 agonist ivuxolimab. The CDR3 is CAWSRSAKETQYF. CDR3 bases: TGTGCCTGGAGTAGAAGTGCAAAAGAGACCCAGTACTTC.